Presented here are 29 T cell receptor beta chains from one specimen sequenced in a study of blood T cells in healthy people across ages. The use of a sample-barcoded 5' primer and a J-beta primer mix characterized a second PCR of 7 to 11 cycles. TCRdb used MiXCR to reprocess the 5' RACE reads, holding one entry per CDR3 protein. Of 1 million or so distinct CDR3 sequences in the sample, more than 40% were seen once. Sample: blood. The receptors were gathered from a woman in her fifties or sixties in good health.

CDR3 in amino acids: CASRSGVSRLTDTQYF. The CDR3 coding sequence is TGTGCCAGCCGTAGCGGGGTTAGCCGGTTGACGGATACGCAGTATTTT. The V call is TRBV27, the J call TRBJ2-3, with 8 bases identical to TRBD2. Unmatched junction bases numbered 16, after V lost 8 bases and J lost 6 bases. Germline V gene sequence: CDR1 MNHEY, CDR2 SMNVEV (reference sequence). CDR3 length: 16 amino acids.

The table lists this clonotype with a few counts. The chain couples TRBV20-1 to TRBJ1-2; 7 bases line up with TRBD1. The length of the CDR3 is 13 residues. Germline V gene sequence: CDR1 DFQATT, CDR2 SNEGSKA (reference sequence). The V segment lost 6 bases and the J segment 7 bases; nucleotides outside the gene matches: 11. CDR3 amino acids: CSALAYRGSGYTF. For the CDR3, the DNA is TGCAGTGCCCTGGCGTACAGGGGCTCTGGCTACACCTTC.

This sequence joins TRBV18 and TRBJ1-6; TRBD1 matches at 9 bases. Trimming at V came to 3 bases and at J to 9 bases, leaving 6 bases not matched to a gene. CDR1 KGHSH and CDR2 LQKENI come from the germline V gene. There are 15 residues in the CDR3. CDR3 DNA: TGTGCCAGCTCACCCACGGGACAGGGCGGTTCACCCCTCCACTTT. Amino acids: CASSPTGQGGSPLHF.

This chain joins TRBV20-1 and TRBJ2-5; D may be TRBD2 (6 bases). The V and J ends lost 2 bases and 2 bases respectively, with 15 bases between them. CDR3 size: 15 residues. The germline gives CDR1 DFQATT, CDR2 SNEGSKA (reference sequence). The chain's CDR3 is CSARRPSAPQETQYF. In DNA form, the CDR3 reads TGCAGTGCTAGACGTCCTAGCGCTCCTCAAGAGACCCAGTACTTC.

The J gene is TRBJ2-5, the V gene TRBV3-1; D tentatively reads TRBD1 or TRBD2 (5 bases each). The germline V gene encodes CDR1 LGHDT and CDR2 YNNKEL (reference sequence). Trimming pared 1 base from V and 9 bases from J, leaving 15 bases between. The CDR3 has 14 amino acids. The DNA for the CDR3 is TGTGCCAGCAGCCAAGGACAAGGGACCCAGGCCCAGTACTTC. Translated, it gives CASSQGQGTQAQYF.

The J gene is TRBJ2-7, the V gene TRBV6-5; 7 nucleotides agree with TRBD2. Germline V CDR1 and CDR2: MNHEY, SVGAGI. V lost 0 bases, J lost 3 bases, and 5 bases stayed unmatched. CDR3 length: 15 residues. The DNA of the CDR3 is TGTGCCAGCAGTTACTCGCCAGCGGGGATCTACGAGCAGTACTTC. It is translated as CASSYSPAGIYEQYF.

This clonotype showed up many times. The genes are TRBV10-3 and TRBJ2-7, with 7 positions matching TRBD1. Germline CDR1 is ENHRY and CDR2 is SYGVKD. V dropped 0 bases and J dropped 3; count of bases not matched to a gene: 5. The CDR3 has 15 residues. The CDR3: CAISESERGLYEQYF. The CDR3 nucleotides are TGTGCCATCAGTGAGTCGGAAAGGGGGCTCTACGAGCAGTACTTC.

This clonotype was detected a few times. The CDR3 region is CASSFPGRANEQFF. As DNA, the CDR3 is TGTGCCAGCAGTTTTCCGGGGAGGGCGAATGAGCAGTTCTTC. The V gene is TRBV12-3 or TRBV12-4, the J gene TRBJ2-1; TRBD2 agrees at 7 bases. V lost 3 bases to trimming and J lost 7 bases; unmatched junction nucleotides: 6. The CDR3 is 14 residues long.

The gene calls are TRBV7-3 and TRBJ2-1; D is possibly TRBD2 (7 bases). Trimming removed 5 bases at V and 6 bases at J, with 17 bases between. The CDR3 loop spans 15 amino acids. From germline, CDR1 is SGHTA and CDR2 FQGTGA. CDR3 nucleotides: TGTGCCAGCAGCCCGCAGGGGAGGGTAATCAATGAGCAGTTCTTC. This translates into CASSPQGRVINEQFF.

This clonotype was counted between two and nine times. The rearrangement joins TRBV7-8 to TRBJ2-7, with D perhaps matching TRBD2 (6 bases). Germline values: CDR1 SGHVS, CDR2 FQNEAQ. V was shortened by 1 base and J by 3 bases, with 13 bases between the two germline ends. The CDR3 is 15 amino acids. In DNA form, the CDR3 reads TGTGCCAGCAGCTTAGAGGGGCGGGACCACTACGAGCAGTACTTC. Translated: CASSLEGRDHYEQYF.

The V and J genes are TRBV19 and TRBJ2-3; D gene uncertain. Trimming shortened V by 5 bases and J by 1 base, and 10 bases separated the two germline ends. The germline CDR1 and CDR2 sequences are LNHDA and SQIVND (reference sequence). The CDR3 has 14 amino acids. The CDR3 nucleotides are TGTGCCAGTAGTCTCAGCCCCCGCACAGATACGCAGTATTTT. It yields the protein CASSLSPRTDTQYF.

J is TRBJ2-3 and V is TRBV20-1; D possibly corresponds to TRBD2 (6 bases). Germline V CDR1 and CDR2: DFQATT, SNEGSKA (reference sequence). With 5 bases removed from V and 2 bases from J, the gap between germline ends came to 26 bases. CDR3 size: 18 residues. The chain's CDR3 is CSAGNVVWGGGATDTQYF. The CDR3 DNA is TGCAGTGCTGGTAATGTCGTCTGGGGCGGCGGGGCCACAGATACGCAGTATTTT.

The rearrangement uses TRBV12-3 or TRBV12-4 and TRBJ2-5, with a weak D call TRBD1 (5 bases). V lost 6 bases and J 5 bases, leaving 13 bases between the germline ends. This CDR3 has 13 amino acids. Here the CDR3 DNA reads TGTGCCAGCAGGCCCGCAGGGTGGGAGACCCAGTACTTC. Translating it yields CASRPAGWETQYF.

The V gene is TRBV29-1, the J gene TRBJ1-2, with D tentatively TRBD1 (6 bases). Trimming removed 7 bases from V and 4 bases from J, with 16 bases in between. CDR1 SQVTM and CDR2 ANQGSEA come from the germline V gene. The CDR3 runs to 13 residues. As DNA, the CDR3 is TGCAGCGGTGGGACACCGGGGCCCTATGGCTACACCTTC. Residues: CSGGTPGPYGYTF.

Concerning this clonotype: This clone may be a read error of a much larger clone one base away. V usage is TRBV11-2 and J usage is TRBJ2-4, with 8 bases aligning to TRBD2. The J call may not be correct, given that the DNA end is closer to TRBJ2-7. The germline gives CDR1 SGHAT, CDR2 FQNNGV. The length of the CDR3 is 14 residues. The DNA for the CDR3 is TGTGCCAGCAGCTTAGGCGGGAGGACCGACGAGCAGTACTTC. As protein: CASSLGGRTDEQYF.

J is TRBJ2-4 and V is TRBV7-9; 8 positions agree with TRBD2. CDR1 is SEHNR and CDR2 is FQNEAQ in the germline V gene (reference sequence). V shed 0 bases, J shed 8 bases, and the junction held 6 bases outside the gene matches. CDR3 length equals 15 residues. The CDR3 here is CASSLAGLARDIQYF. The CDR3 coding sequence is TGTGCCAGCAGCTTAGCAGGACTAGCCCGGGACATTCAGTACTTC.

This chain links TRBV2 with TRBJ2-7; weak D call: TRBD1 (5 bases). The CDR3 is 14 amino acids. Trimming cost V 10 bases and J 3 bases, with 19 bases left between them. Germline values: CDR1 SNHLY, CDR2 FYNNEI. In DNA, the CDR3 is TGTGCCACCGCCGAAGGGGCTTCTCTCTACGAGCAGTACTTC. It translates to CATAEGASLYEQYF.

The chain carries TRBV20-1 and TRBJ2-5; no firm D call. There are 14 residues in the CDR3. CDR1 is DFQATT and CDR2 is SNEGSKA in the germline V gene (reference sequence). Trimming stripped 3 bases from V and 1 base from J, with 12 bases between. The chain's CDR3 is CSARLGVGQETQYF. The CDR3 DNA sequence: TGCAGTGCTAGGCTTGGGGTCGGCCAAGAGACCCAGTACTTC.

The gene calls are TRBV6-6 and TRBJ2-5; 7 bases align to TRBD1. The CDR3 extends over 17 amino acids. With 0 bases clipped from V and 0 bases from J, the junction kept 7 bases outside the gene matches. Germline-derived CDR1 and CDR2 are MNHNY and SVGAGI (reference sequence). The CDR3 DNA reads TGTGCCAGCAGTTACTCGATTTACGGGACAGACCAAGAGACCCAGTACTTC. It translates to CASSYSIYGTDQETQYF.

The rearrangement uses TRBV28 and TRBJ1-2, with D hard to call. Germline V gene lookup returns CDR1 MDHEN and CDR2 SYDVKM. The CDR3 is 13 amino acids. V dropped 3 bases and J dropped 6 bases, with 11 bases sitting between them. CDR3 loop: CASSFGVGNGYTF. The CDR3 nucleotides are TGTGCCAGCAGTTTCGGGGTGGGGAATGGCTACACCTTC.

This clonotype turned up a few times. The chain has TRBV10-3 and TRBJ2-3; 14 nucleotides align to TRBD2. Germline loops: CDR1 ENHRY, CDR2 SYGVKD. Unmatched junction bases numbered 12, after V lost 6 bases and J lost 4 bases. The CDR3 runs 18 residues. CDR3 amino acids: CAIRTGTAGLAGADTQYF. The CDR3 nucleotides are TGTGCCATCAGGACCGGGACAGCGGGACTAGCGGGAGCAGATACGCAGTATTTT.

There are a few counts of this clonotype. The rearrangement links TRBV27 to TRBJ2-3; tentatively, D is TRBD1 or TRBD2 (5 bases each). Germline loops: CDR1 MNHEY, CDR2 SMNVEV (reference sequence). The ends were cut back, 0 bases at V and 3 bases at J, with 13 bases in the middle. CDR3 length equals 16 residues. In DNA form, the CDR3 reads TGTGCCAGCAGTTTATCTAGGGACGGAGTGACAGATACGCAGTATTTT. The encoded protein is CASSLSRDGVTDTQYF.

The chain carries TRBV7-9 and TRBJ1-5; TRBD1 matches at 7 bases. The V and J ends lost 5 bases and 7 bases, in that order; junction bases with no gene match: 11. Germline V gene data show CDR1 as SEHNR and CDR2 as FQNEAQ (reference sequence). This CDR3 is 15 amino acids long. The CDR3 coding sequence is TGTGCCAGCAGCCTTAATGGACAGGCGCTACAGCCCCAGCATTTT. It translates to CASSLNGQALQPQHF. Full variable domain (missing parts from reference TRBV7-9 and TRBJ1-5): DTGVSQNPRHKITKRGQNVTFRCDPISEHNRLYWYRQTLGQGPEFLTYFQNEAQLEKSRLLSDRFSAERPKGSFSTLEIQRTEQGDSAMYLCASSLNGQALQPQHFGDGTRLSIL.

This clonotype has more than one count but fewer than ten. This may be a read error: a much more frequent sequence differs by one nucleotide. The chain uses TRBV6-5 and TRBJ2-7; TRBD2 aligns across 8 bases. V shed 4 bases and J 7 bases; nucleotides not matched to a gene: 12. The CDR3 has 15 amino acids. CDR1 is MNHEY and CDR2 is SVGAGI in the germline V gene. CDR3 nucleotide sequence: TGTGCCAGCAGTTTGCGGGAGGAACCCTACAATGAGCAGTACTTC. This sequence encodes CASSLREEPYNEQYF.

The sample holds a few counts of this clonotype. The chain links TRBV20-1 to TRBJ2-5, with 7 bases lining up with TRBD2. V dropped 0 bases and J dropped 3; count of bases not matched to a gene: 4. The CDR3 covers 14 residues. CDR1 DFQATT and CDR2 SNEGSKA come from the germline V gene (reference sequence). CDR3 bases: TGCAGTGCTAGAGATGGGGCGGGGGAAGAGACCCAGTACTTC. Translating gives CSARDGAGEETQYF.

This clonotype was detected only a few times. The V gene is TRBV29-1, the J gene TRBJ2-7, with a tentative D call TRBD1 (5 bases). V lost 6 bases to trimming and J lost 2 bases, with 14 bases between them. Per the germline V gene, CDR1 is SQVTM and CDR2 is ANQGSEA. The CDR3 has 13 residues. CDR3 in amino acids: CSVLTDTTYEQYF. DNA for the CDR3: TGCAGCGTGCTGACAGATACAACCTACGAGCAGTACTTC.

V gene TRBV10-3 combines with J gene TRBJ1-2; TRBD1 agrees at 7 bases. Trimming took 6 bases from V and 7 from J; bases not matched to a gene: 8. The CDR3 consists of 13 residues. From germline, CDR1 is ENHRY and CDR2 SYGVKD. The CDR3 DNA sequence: TGTGCCATCAGCGAGACAGGGCTTACTGGCTACACCTTC. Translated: CAISETGLTGYTF.

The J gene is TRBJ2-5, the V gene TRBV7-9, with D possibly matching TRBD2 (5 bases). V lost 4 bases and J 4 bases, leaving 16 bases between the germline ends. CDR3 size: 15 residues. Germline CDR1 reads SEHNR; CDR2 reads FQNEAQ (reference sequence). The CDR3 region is CASSSRLRERETQYF. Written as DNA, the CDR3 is TGTGCCAGCAGCTCCCGCCTAAGGGAGCGAGAGACCCAGTACTTC.

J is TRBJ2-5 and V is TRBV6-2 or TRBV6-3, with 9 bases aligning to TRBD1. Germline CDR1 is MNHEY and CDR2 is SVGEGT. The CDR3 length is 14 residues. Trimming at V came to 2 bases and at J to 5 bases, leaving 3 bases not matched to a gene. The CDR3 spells CASSYGTGFETQYF. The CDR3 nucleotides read TGTGCCAGCAGTTACGGGACAGGGTTCGAGACCCAGTACTTC.